Listed here is a single T cell receptor beta chain. This sample was taken from a study of blood T cell repertoires in COVID-19. In the study overall: In each case, the material was cDNA or gDNA derived from T cells, B-cell-depleted T cells, or PBMCs.

Germline values: CDR1 LNHDA, CDR2 SQIVND (reference sequence). The CDR3 sequence is 18 residues long. The V end was cut by 1 base, the J end by 0 bases, with 16 bases between. Data came from immunoSEQ multiplex PCR; TCRdb stores just in-frame clones and leaves some out. The sample yields under 15,000 clones, roughly 93% seen once. J is TRBJ1-5 and V is TRBV19; possible D gene TRBD1, 5 bases. The sequenced material came from peripheral blood. The source of this sequence is a human donor in a cohort sampled during active COVID-19. The CDR3 bases are TGTGCCAGTAGTATAGGCGACAGCCTTTTCCTTAGCAATCAGCCCCAGCATTTT. Its protein product is CASSIGDSLFLSNQPQHF.